A single sample gave rise to the 26 T cell receptor beta chains below, sequenced in a study of T cell responses to AZD1222 COVID-19 vaccine. Repertoires were generated with immunoSEQ multiplex PCR, while TCRdb's copy carries only in-frame clones and drops some. The sample lists about 120,000 clones, approximately 90% occurring once. Sequences were derived from peripheral blood, sampled on day 0 of AZD1222 vaccination. Receptors were obtained from an adult in good health.

The chain carries TRBV18 and TRBJ1-1; 7 nucleotides agree with TRBD1. This CDR3 has 16 amino acids. Looked up from germline, CDR1 is KGHSH and CDR2 is LQKENI. V lost 3 bases to trimming and J lost 1 base; unmatched junction nucleotides: 8. CDR3 DNA sequence: TGTGCCAGCTCACCGCAGGGGGGGGCACCGAACACTGAAGCTTTCTTT. This translates into CASSPQGGAPNTEAFF.

The rearrangement uses TRBV6-4 and TRBJ2-1; TRBD2 agrees at 11 bases. V was pared by 6 bases and J by 3 bases, with 4 bases of the junction left unmatched. The CDR3 spans 15 residues. Germline-derived CDR1 and CDR2 are MRHNA and SNTAGT. CDR3 residues: CASSPTSGSYNEQFF. CDR3 DNA sequence: TGTGCCAGCAGCCCTACTAGCGGGAGCTACAATGAGCAGTTCTTC.

The CDR3 DNA reads TGCGCCAGCAGCTTGGTATTTTGGGAGCAGTACTTC. It translates to CASSLVFWEQYF. The chain joins TRBV5-1 to TRBJ2-7; no firm D call. The CDR3 runs 12 residues. Germline CDR1 reads SGHRS; CDR2 reads YFSETQ. Trimming left V 0 bases short and J 7 bases short, with 8 bases between.

The CDR3 reads CASSQHLGTGDHEQYF. The CDR3 DNA reads TGTGCCAGCAGCCAACACCTGGGGACAGGGGATCACGAGCAGTACTTC. The chain recombines TRBV5-5 with TRBJ2-7, with 10 bases matching TRBD1. The CDR3 has 16 amino acids. Germline-derived CDR1 and CDR2 are SGHKS and YYEKEE (reference sequence). The ends lost 4 bases at V and 5 bases at J; junction bases unmatched: 12.

This clone was recorded only once. The CDR3 reads CASSLAGQGGSYEKLFF. The CDR3 nucleotides are TGTGCCAGCAGCTTGGCCGGGCAGGGGGGTTCATATGAAAAACTGTTTTTT. The genes are TRBV5-6 and TRBJ1-4; 7 bases map to TRBD1. J was trimmed by 6 bases and V by 0 bases; bases with no gene match: 11. Germline CDR1 SGHDT, CDR2 YYEEEE. The CDR3 extends over 17 amino acids.

The genes are TRBV5-1 and TRBJ2-3; D not resolved. V lost 0 bases and J lost 6, with 5 bases in between. Germline CDR1 and CDR2: SGHRS and YFSETQ. CDR3 length: 12 residues. CDR3 sequence (DNA): TGCGCCAGCAGCTTGGACCCGGATACGCAGTATTTT. Translating gives CASSLDPDTQYF.

This chain connects TRBV9 to TRBJ2-7; D gene unclear. V gave up 3 bases and J gave up 5 bases, with 12 bases separating them. The CDR3 consists of 13 residues. The germline gives CDR1 SGDLS, CDR2 YYNGEE. This chain's CDR3 is CASSAGFADEQYF. The CDR3 coding sequence is TGTGCCAGCAGCGCCGGCTTTGCGGACGAGCAGTACTTC. Filled out from reference TRBV9 and TRBJ2-7, the complete variable domain reads DSGVTQTPKHLITATGQRVTLRCSPRSGDLSVYWYQQSLDQGLQFLIQYYNGEERAKGNILERFSAQQFPDLHSELNLSSLELGDSALYFCASSAGFADEQYFGPGTRLTVT.

The V and J genes are TRBV6-4 and TRBJ2-1, with 7 nucleotides matching TRBD1. This CDR3 contains 16 residues. Germline CDR1 MRHNA, CDR2 SNTAGT. The junction had 16 bases not matched to a gene; V was cut back by 6 bases and J by 8 bases. The DNA for the CDR3 is TGTGCCAGCAGAGCCCGGTGGTGGCAGGGGGTAGATGAGCAGTTCTTC. Encoded protein: CASRARWWQGVDEQFF.

The rearrangement links TRBV4-2 to TRBJ1-4; D is ambiguous. This CDR3 region has 18 residues. The germline V gene encodes CDR1 LGHNA and CDR2 YNFKEQ. The V end was cut by 4 bases, the J end by 2 bases, with 20 bases between. This CDR3 is CASSLSHNIGRTNEKLFF. DNA of the CDR3: TGTGCCAGCAGCCTGAGCCATAATATAGGACGGACTAATGAAAAACTGTTTTTT.

The rearrangement links TRBV27 to TRBJ2-5, with 9 bases fitting TRBD2. Trimming removed 4 bases from V and 2 bases from J; junction bases left unmatched: 8. CDR1 MNHEY and CDR2 SMNVEV come from the germline V gene (reference sequence). The CDR3 has 16 residues. The DNA of the CDR3 is TGTGCCAGCAGTTCAAGGCGGGAGGGCCCGCAAGAGACCCAGTACTTC. Its protein is CASSSRREGPQETQYF.

This chain connects TRBV19 to TRBJ1-6, with D perhaps matching TRBD1 (5 bases). The CDR3 has 15 residues. V was pared by 3 bases and J by 10 bases, with 16 bases between. The germline gives CDR1 LNHDA, CDR2 SQIVND (reference sequence). CDR3 amino acids: CASSISSDTISPLHF. The DNA of the CDR3 is TGTGCCAGTAGTATCTCCTCGGACACGATATCACCCCTCCACTTT.

The chain joins TRBV6-5 to TRBJ2-5, with TRBD2 identical over 8 bases. The CDR3 loop spans 15 amino acids. Losses at the gene ends were 5 bases for V and 2 bases for J; bases not matched to a gene: 7. The V gene's germline CDR1 is MNHEY and CDR2 SVGAGI. CDR3 sequence reads: CASSPIRGGQETQYF. The CDR3 nucleotides read TGTGCCAGCAGTCCAATACGGGGGGGGCAAGAGACCCAGTACTTC.

This chain connects TRBV11-1 to TRBJ2-2; D not resolved. Germline V lookup: CDR1 SGHAT, CDR2 FQDESV (reference sequence). The V end lost 1 base, the J end lost 7 bases, and 13 bases lay between the germline ends. The CDR3 covers 15 residues. The CDR3 DNA reads as TGTGCCAGCAGCTTAGGGGGTTCTAGGTTCGGGGAGCTGTTTTTT. Translating gives CASSLGGSRFGELFF.

The chain uses TRBV5-4 and TRBJ1-2; D gene unclear. CDR3 length equals 16 residues. The ends were cut back, 4 bases at V and 4 bases at J, with 20 bases in the middle. Per the germline V gene, CDR1 is SGHNT and CDR2 is YYREEE (reference sequence). The CDR3 region is CASSPGRGIEAYGYTF. As DNA, the CDR3 is TGTGCCAGCAGCCCCGGCCGCGGGATTGAGGCCTATGGCTACACCTTC.

CDR3 DNA: TGTGCCAGTAGTAAACAGGGGGACAATCAGCCCCAGCATTTT. It translates to CASSKQGDNQPQHF. The chain recombines TRBV19 with TRBJ1-5, with TRBD1 matching 8 bases. Germline CDR1 LNHDA, CDR2 SQIVND (reference sequence). Trimming at V came to 4 bases and at J to 3 bases, leaving 2 bases not matched to a gene. This CDR3 has 14 amino acids.

This clone was recorded once. The chain is built from TRBV10-1 and TRBJ1-4; D is undetermined. The germline gives CDR1 WNHNN, CDR2 SYGVQD (reference sequence). V was trimmed by 8 bases and J by 7 bases, leaving 26 bases between them. The CDR3 covers 17 residues. CDR3: CASELSVPGISGEKLFF. The CDR3 nucleotides are TGCGCCAGCGAGTTGAGTGTCCCAGGCATATCGGGTGAAAAACTGTTTTTT.

In this sample, this clone turned up once. The genes are TRBV4-2 and TRBJ2-2; TRBD1 aligns across 8 bases. The CDR3 is 16 residues long. The germline gives CDR1 LGHNA, CDR2 YNFKEQ. Trimming cost V 4 bases and J 2 bases; bases outside gene matches: 6. Here the CDR3 reads CASSLQGGDNTGELFF. Here the CDR3 DNA reads TGTGCCAGCAGCCTACAGGGGGGAGACAACACCGGGGAGCTGTTTTTT.

This chain connects TRBV11-3 to TRBJ1-2; possibly TRBD1 for D (5 bases). The germline V and J ends were trimmed by 0 bases and 5 bases, with 25 bases remaining between them. The CDR3 runs 19 residues. In germline, CDR1 is SGHNT, CDR2 YENEEA. The CDR3 region is CASSLDRRQGILNGYGYTF. The CDR3 DNA follows: TGTGCCAGCAGCTTAGATCGCCGCCAGGGCATCTTGAATGGATATGGCTACACCTTC.

The chain joins TRBV6-5 to TRBJ1-6; 9 bases are shared with TRBD1. With 2 bases clipped from V and 6 bases from J, the junction kept 2 bases outside the gene matches. The CDR3 runs to 15 residues. Germline V gives CDR1 MNHEY, CDR2 SVGAGI. CDR3 nucleotides: TGTGCCAGCAGTTACGGGGACAGGGCTAATTCACCCCTCCACTTT. It encodes CASSYGDRANSPLHF.

The CDR3 coding sequence is TGTGCCACCAGTGACATGACTAGCGGGATCACCAATGAGCAGTTCTTC. This codes for CATSDMTSGITNEQFF. The chain is built from TRBV24-1 and TRBJ2-1, with TRBD2 matching 11 bases. Germline V gives CDR1 KGHDR, CDR2 SFDVKD. V lost 4 bases and J lost 6; bases outside the gene matches: 7. CDR3 size: 16 residues.

V usage is TRBV7-2 and J usage is TRBJ1-3; D is ambiguous. Trimming took off 2 bases at V and 2 bases at J, with 10 bases between the two ends. The CDR3 spans 15 residues. Germline assignment: CDR1 SGHTA and CDR2 FQGNSA. This CDR3 reads CASSLKRFTGNTIYF. The CDR3 DNA reads as TGTGCCAGCAGCTTAAAAAGGTTTACTGGAAACACCATATATTTT.

V gene TRBV9 combines with J gene TRBJ1-3; 7 nucleotides agree with TRBD1. The CDR3 is made up of 12 amino acids. Germline V gene data show CDR1 as SGDLS and CDR2 as YYNGEE. V gave up 10 bases and J gave up 6 bases; unmatched junction bases: 7. CDR3 DNA: TGTGCCCCACCGGGACAGCCAAACACCATATATTTT. Translating it yields CAPPGQPNTIYF. The variable domain in full, completed from reference TRBV9 and TRBJ1-3, reads DSGVTQTPKHLITATGQRVTLRCSPRSGDLSVYWYQQSLDQGLQFLIQYYNGEERAKGNILERFSAQQFPDLHSELNLSSLELGDSALYFCAPPGQPNTIYFGEGSWLTVV.

The J gene is TRBJ1-2, the V gene TRBV6-4, with TRBD1 as a possible D gene (5 bases). The CDR3 contains 16 residues. The ends were cut back, 6 bases at V and 2 bases at J, with 19 bases in the middle. Germline loops: CDR1 MRHNA, CDR2 SNTAGT. CDR3 in amino acids: CASSERRGRKNYGYTF. For the CDR3, the DNA is TGTGCCAGCAGCGAGCGAAGGGGCCGAAAGAACTATGGCTACACCTTC.

This chain uses TRBV7-9 with TRBJ2-2; TRBD2 is a possible D gene (6 bases). V gave up 5 bases and J gave up 7 bases, with 11 bases separating them. Germline-derived CDR1 and CDR2 are SEHNR and FQNEAQ (reference sequence). The CDR3 is 13 amino acids. CDR3 DNA sequence: TGTGCCAGCAGCCAGACTAGTTACGGGGAGCTGTTTTTT. This translates into CASSQTSYGELFF.

V and J are TRBV2 and TRBJ1-5, with D uncertain. The CDR3 contains 15 residues. The germline V and J ends were trimmed by 3 bases and 7 bases, with 16 bases remaining between them. Germline V gene data show CDR1 as SNHLY and CDR2 as FYNNEI. CDR3 bases: TGTGCCAGCAGTGAGTTTGAGCCTGCCAAGCAGCCCCAGCATTTT. Translating gives CASSEFEPAKQPQHF.

The rearrangement joins TRBV5-1 to TRBJ2-1; D tentatively reads TRBD1 or TRBD2 (5 bases each). CDR3 length: 19 amino acids. With 1 base removed from V and 4 bases from J, the gap between germline ends came to 24 bases. The V gene's germline CDR1 is SGHRS and CDR2 YFSETQ. In DNA, the CDR3 is TGCGCCAGCAGCTTGATCGCTCAAGGGACCGCGGACTTTTACAATGAGCAGTTCTTC. It encodes CASSLIAQGTADFYNEQFF.